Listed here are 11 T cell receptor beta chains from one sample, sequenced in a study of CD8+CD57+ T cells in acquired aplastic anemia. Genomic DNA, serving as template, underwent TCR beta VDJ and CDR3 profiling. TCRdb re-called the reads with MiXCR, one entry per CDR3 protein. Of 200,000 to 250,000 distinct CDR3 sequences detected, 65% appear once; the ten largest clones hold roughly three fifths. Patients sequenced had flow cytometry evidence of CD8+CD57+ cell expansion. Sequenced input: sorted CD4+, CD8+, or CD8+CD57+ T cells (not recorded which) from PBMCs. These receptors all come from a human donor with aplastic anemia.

The CDR3 DNA reads as TGTGCCAGCAGCCGGGGGGGTAACTATGGCTACACCTTC. It translates to CASSRGGNYGYTF. V gene TRBV6-2 or TRBV6-3 combines with J gene TRBJ1-2, with a tentative D call TRBD1 (5 bases). This CDR3 spans 13 amino acids. In germline, CDR1 is MNHEY, CDR2 SVGEGT. V lost 6 bases, J lost 1 base, and 9 bases lay in between.

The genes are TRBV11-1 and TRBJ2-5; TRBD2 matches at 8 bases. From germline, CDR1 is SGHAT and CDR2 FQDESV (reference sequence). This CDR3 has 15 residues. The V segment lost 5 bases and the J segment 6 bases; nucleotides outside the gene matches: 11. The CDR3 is CASSLPGGPRKTQYF. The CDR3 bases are TGTGCCAGCAGCCTTCCGGGGGGGCCTAGGAAGACCCAGTACTTC.

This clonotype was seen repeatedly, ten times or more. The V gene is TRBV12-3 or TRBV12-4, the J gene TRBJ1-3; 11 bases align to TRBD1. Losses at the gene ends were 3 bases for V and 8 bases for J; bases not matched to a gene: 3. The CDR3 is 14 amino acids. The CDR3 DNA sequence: TGTGCCAGCAGTTTTGGGACAGGGGGATACACCATATATTTT. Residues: CASSFGTGGYTIYF.

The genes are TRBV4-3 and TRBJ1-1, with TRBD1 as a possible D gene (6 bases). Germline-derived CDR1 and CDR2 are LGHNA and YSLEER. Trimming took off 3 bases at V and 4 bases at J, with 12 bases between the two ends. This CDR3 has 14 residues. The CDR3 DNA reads TGCGCCAGCAGCCAGAGGGGGTCCCCCACTGAAGCTTTCTTT. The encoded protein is CASSQRGSPTEAFF.

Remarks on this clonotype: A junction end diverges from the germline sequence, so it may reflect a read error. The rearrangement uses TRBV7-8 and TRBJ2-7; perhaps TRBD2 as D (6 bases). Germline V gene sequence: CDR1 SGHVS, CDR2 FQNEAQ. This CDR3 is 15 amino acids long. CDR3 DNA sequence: TGTGCTAGCACTCTGGAGGAACGGGAGTTGGGCGAGCAGCACTTC. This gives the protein CASTLEERELGEQHF.

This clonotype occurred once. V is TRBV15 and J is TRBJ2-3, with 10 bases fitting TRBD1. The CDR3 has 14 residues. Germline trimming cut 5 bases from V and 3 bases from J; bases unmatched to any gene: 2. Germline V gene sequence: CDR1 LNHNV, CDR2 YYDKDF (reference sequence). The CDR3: CATSQDRGTDTQYF. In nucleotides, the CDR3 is TGTGCCACCAGCCAGGACAGGGGGACAGATACGCAGTATTTT.

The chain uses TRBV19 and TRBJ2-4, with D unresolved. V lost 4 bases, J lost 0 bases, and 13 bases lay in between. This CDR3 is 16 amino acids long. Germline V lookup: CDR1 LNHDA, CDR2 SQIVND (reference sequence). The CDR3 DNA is TGTGCCAGTAGTAATGAACGGACGGTAGCCAAAAACATTCAGTACTTC. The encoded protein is CASSNERTVAKNIQYF.

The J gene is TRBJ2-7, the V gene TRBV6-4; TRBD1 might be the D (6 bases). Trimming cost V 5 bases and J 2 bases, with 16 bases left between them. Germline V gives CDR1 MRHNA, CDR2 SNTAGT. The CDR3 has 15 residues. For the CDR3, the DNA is TGTGCCAGCAGTTCCCCGCACAGGGCCACCTACGAGCAGTACTTC. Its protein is CASSSPHRATYEQYF.

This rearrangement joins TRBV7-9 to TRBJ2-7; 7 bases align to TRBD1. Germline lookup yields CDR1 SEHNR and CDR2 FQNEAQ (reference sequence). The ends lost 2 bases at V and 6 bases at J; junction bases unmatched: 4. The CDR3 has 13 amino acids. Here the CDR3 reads CASSLTDRAEQYF. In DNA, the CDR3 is TGTGCCAGCAGCTTAACCGACAGGGCCGAGCAGTACTTC.

In DNA form, the CDR3 reads TGTGCCAGCAGACAGGACTCCTATAATTCACCCCTCCACTTT. Translation: CASRQDSYNSPLHF. The chain combines TRBV25-1 with TRBJ1-6, with a possible D match to TRBD1 (5 bases). V dropped 6 bases and J dropped 0 bases, with 6 bases sitting between them. Germline V gives CDR1 MGHDK, CDR2 SYGVNS. The CDR3 runs to 14 residues.

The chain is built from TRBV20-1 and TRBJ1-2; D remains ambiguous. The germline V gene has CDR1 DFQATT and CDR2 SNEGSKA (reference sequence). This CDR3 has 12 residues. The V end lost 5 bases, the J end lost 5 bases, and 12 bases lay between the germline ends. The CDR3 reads CSAPSTDYGYTF. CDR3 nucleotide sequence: TGCAGTGCTCCCTCTACGGATTATGGCTACACCTTC.